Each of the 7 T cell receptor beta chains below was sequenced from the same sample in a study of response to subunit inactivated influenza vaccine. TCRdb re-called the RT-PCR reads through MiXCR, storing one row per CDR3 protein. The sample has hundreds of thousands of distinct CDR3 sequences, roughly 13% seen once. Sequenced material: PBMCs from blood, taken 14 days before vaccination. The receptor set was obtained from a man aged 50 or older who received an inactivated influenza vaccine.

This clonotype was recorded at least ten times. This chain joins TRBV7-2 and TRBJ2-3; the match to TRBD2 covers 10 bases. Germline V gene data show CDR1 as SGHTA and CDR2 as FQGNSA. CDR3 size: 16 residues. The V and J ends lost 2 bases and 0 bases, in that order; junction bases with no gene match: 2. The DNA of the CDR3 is TGTGCCAGCAGCTTAACTAGCGGGGCCAGCACAGATACGCAGTATTTT. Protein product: CASSLTSGASTDTQYF.

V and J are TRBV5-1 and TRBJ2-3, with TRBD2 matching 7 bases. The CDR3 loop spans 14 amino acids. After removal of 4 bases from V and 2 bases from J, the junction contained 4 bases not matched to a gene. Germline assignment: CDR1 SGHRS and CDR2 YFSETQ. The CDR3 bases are TGCGCCAGCAGCGAGGGAGGGCCCACAGATACGCAGTATTTT. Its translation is CASSEGGPTDTQYF.

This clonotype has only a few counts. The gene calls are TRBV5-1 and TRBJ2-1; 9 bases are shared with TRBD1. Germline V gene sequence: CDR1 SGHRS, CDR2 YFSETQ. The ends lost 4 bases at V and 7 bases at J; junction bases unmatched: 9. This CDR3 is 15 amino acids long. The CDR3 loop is CASSLGGQGSNEQFF. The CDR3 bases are TGCGCCAGCAGCCTGGGGGGACAGGGATCGAATGAGCAGTTCTTC.

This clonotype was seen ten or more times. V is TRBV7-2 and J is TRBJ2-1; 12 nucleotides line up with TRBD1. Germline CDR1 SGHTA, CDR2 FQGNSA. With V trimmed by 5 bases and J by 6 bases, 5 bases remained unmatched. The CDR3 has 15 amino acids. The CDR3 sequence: CASSIGGQGANEQFF. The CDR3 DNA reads TGTGCCAGCAGCATAGGGGGACAGGGGGCCAATGAGCAGTTCTTC.

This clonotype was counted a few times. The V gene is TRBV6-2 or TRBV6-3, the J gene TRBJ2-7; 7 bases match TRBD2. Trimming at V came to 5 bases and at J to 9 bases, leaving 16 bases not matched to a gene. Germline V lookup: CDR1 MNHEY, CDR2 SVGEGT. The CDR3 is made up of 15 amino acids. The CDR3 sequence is CASSRSSGPHRGQYF. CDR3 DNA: TGTGCCAGCAGTCGGTCTAGCGGTCCCCATCGGGGGCAGTACTTC.

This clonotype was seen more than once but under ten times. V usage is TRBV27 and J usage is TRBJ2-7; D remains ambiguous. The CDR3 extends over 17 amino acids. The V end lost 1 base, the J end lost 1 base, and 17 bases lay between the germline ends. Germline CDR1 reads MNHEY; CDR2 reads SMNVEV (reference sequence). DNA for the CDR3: TGTGCCAGCAGTTTATTTGGATCGGTAAACAGTTCCTACGAGCAGTACTTC. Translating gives CASSLFGSVNSSYEQYF.

The CDR3 coding sequence is TGCAGCGTTACCCCACGCCGAGGGGGGACAGATACGCAGTATTTT. Amino acid sequence: CSVTPRRGGTDTQYF. V usage is TRBV29-1 and J usage is TRBJ2-3; D could derive from TRBD1 or TRBD2 (6 bases each). The CDR3 sequence is 15 residues long. Germline CDR1 reads SQVTM; CDR2 reads ANQGSEA. Trimming left V 5 bases short and J 3 bases short, with 18 bases between.